The clone carrying this TCR beta chain occurred many times. This record belongs to a study of shared clonotypes between healthy human individuals. Sorted-subset replicate PCR reactions contained approximately 190 ng DNA, corresponding to about 30,000 T cell genomes. TCRdb's table, derived via immunoSEQ multiplex PCR, lists solely in-frame clones and lacks some. The data hold about 960,000 clones, with about 80% observed a single time. This receptor was taken from a man younger than 35 in good health. Material for sequencing was memory CD4+ T cells sorted from blood. Subset defined: CD45RA-negative fraction.

In nucleotides, the CDR3 is TGTGCCAGCAGTTACAAGGGGGGGGCTTACAATGAGCAGTTCTTC. This gives the protein CASSYKGGAYNEQFF. The chain couples TRBV6-6 to TRBJ2-1, with D perhaps TRBD2 (7 bases). Germline assignment: CDR1 MNHNY and CDR2 SVGAGI (reference sequence). CDR3 length equals 15 residues. Trimming shortened V by 2 bases and J by 4 bases, and 12 bases separated the two germline ends.